The 24 T cell receptor beta chains in this list originate from one sample, sequenced in a study of T cell clones after liver transplantation (dated by TCRdb to between 2018 and 2021). The method behind the library was the immunoSEQ multiplex PCR assay. The immuneACCESS repertoire file appears here via TCRdb, limited to in-frame rearrangements. These files lack a portion of the clones; in checked studies, under half of the deficit traces to unresolved V genes, and the cause of the others is not known. This sample is represented by 20,000 to 25,000 clones; 93% of them were singletons. The biggest ten clones account for roughly 25% of the sample. The sample was CD8+ T cells from blood, taken about 27 months after liver transplant. The receptors were gathered from a human patient who received a liver transplant. A transplant means some T cells may be of graft donor rather than patient origin.

V usage is TRBV5-6 and J usage is TRBJ2-2; D is unclear. V lost 6 bases, J lost 5 bases, and 11 bases lay in between. Germline V gene data show CDR1 as SGHDT and CDR2 as YYEEEE. This CDR3 is 13 amino acids long. CDR3 protein: CASTPIGTGELFF. CDR3 sequence (DNA): TGTGCCAGCACCCCCATAGGGACCGGGGAGCTGTTTTTT. Combining the CDR3 with reference TRBV5-6 and TRBJ2-2 gives the whole variable domain DAGVTQSPTHLIKTRGQQVTLRCSPKSGHDTVSWYQQALGQGPQFIFQYYEEEERQRGNFPDRFSGHQFPNYSSELNVNALLLGDSALYLCASTPIGTGELFFGEGSRLTVL.

The genes are TRBV5-3 and TRBJ2-3; TRBD2 matches at 15 bases. TRBV5-3 is flagged as an ORF with uncertain function. V gave up 0 bases and J gave up 4 bases; unmatched junction bases: 9. This CDR3 has 19 amino acids. In DNA, the CDR3 is TGTGCCAGAAGCTTGGAGTTAGGACTAGCGGGAGGGCCAGCAGATACGCAGTATTTT. It specifies CARSLELGLAGGPADTQYF.

This clone was seen just once. The gene calls are TRBV7-9 and TRBJ2-2; D is perhaps TRBD1 or TRBD2 (5 bases each). Trimming left V 6 bases short and J 7 bases short, with 18 bases between. This CDR3 has 15 residues. Germline-derived CDR1 and CDR2 are SEHNR and FQNEAQ (reference sequence). The CDR3 DNA sequence: TGTGCCAGCAGTTCCACCGGGACCAGGGACGGGGAGCTGTTTTTT. This encodes CASSSTGTRDGELFF.

The chain has TRBV11-2 and TRBJ2-5; no definite D call. Trimming took 5 bases from V and 3 from J, leaving 10 bases between them. The germline gives CDR1 SGHAT, CDR2 FQNNGV. The CDR3 consists of 13 residues. DNA for the CDR3: TGTGCCAGCAGCCTAGTAGGAGAAGAGACCCAGTACTTC. This gives the protein CASSLVGEETQYF.

V usage is TRBV7-9 and J usage is TRBJ2-7; 7 bases map to TRBD2. This CDR3 has 14 residues. CDR1 is SEHNR, CDR2 FQNEAQ, per germline (reference sequence). With 4 bases clipped from V and 0 bases from J, the junction kept 3 bases outside the gene matches. The DNA of the CDR3 is TGTGCCAGCAGCTGGGAGGGCAGCTCCTACGAGCAGTACTTC. It translates to CASSWEGSSYEQYF.

The sample holds one count of this clone. The gene calls are TRBV5-6 and TRBJ2-5, with 11 nucleotides matching TRBD1. The CDR3 loop spans 14 amino acids. The V gene's germline CDR1 is SGHDT and CDR2 YYEEEE. Trimming removed 0 bases from V and 5 bases from J; junction bases left unmatched: 0. The CDR3, as DNA: TGTGCCAGCAGCTTGGGGGACAGGGGGGAGACCCAGTACTTC. It translates to CASSLGDRGETQYF.

This sequence joins TRBV7-9 and TRBJ2-4; 7 positions agree with TRBD1. After removal of 1 base from V and 3 bases from J, the junction contained 3 bases not matched to a gene. The germline V gene has CDR1 SEHNR and CDR2 FQNEAQ (reference sequence). The CDR3 runs to 15 residues. CDR3 sequence (DNA): TGTGCCAGCAGCTTAGAAAGGGACAGCAAAAACATTCAGTACTTC. Its translation: CASSLERDSKNIQYF.

This chain connects TRBV5-8 to TRBJ1-5; 8 positions match TRBD1. Germline CDR1 is SGHTS and CDR2 is YDEGEE. With V trimmed by 3 bases and J by 2 bases, 4 bases remained unmatched. This CDR3 has 15 amino acids. The CDR3 nucleotides read TGTGCCAGCAGCTCGAGGGGACAGGGCAATCAGCCCCAGCATTTT. This sequence encodes CASSSRGQGNQPQHF.

The chain uses TRBV5-1 and TRBJ2-3; 11 bases agree with TRBD2. CDR1 is SGHRS and CDR2 is YFSETQ in the germline V gene. J was trimmed by 1 base and V by 0 bases; bases with no gene match: 7. The CDR3 is made up of 18 amino acids. The CDR3 here is CASSLALAGVSGTDTQYF. The CDR3 nucleotides are TGCGCCAGCAGCTTGGCACTAGCGGGAGTATCCGGCACAGATACGCAGTATTTT.

The rearrangement joins TRBV20-1 to TRBJ1-4, with D unclear. The V gene lost 6 bases and the J gene lost 10 bases, with 9 bases spanning the gap. The CDR3 is 10 amino acids. From germline, CDR1 is DFQATT and CDR2 SNEGSKA (reference sequence). The CDR3 spells CSAMAGKLFF. For the CDR3, the DNA is TGCAGTGCCATGGCCGGAAAACTGTTTTTT.

This chain joins TRBV29-1 and TRBJ2-1; D is perhaps TRBD1 (6 bases). CDR1 is SQVTM and CDR2 is ANQGSEA in the germline V gene. Trimming stripped 3 bases from V and 4 bases from J, with 13 bases between. The CDR3 sequence is 14 residues long. The CDR3: CSVEDWDKYNEQFF. The CDR3 DNA reads as TGCAGCGTTGAGGATTGGGACAAATACAATGAGCAGTTCTTC.

This clone has just one count. V and J are TRBV27 and TRBJ2-7; maybe TRBD2 (6 bases). The germline CDR1 and CDR2 sequences are MNHEY and SMNVEV (reference sequence). The CDR3 has 16 amino acids. Trimming cost V 5 bases and J 4 bases, with 21 bases left between them. The CDR3 coding sequence is TGTGCCAGCAGTCCCATCGGACGGAGGGGCCTATACGAGCAGTACTTC. It codes for CASSPIGRRGLYEQYF.

The chain is built from TRBV11-3 and TRBJ1-1; 8 nucleotides agree with TRBD1. The germline V gene encodes CDR1 SGHNT and CDR2 YENEEA. CDR3 length: 16 amino acids. The V and J ends lost 1 base and 4 bases, in that order; junction bases with no gene match: 8. In DNA, the CDR3 is TGTGCCAGCAGCTTAGCCCGTGGGACAGGAACCACTGAAGCTTTCTTT. Translation: CASSLARGTGTTEAFF.

The genes are TRBV4-3 and TRBJ2-2; weak D call: TRBD2 (5 bases). Germline V gives CDR1 LGHNA, CDR2 YSLEER. This CDR3 region has 15 residues. Deletions cut 1 base from V and 1 base from J, with 7 bases between. DNA of the CDR3: TGCGCCAGCAGCCAAGGGACTTTGAACACCGGGGAGCTGTTTTTT. This codes for CASSQGTLNTGELFF.

The V and J genes are TRBV5-4 and TRBJ2-1; unclear D gene. The CDR3 has 14 amino acids. From germline, CDR1 is SGHNT and CDR2 YYREEE (reference sequence). V was shortened by 1 base and J by 0 bases, with 5 bases between the two germline ends. Here the CDR3 reads CASSLYSSYNEQFF. CDR3 bases: TGTGCCAGCAGCTTGTATAGCTCCTACAATGAGCAGTTCTTC.

The V call is TRBV7-7, the J call TRBJ1-1; TRBD1 aligns across 8 bases. The junction had 13 bases not matched to a gene; V was cut back by 2 bases and J by 5 bases. This CDR3 has 17 amino acids. Germline CDR1 SSHAT, CDR2 FNYEAQ (reference sequence). This CDR3 is CASSLLPGTGPGTEAFF. The CDR3 DNA reads TGTGCCAGCAGCTTACTACCGGGGACAGGCCCAGGTACTGAAGCTTTCTTT.

This chain uses TRBV25-1 with TRBJ1-1; no clear D. CDR1 and CDR2 (germline): MGHDK, SYGVNS. Trimming pared 6 bases from V and 1 base from J, leaving 12 bases between. CDR3 size: 14 residues. CDR3 sequence (DNA): TGTGCCAGCAGGACCCTGTGGGGGAACACTGAAGCTTTCTTT. Translating gives CASRTLWGNTEAFF.

This clone was seen just once. CDR3 bases: TGTGCCAGCGGAAGTACTAGGGTTGGCTACACCTTC. This gives the protein CASGSTRVGYTF. The chain uses TRBV7-8 and TRBJ1-2, with unresolved D. The CDR3 loop spans 12 amino acids. V dropped 8 bases and J dropped 7 bases, with 14 bases sitting between them. In germline, CDR1 is SGHVS, CDR2 FQNEAQ.

The rearrangement joins TRBV27 to TRBJ2-7; D is perhaps TRBD2 (6 bases). The ends were cut back, 0 bases at V and 0 bases at J, with 12 bases in the middle. CDR3 length: 16 residues. CDR1 is MNHEY and CDR2 is SMNVEV in the germline V gene (reference sequence). The CDR3 reads CASSLSSGHSSYEQYF. The CDR3 nucleotides are TGTGCCAGCAGTTTATCTAGCGGCCATAGCTCCTACGAGCAGTACTTC.

V usage is TRBV19 and J usage is TRBJ2-3, with a possible D match to TRBD1 (5 bases). The length of the CDR3 is 15 residues. Trimming removed 4 bases at V and 1 base at J, with 12 bases between. Germline values: CDR1 LNHDA, CDR2 SQIVND (reference sequence). The CDR3: CASSTALRGTDTQYF. CDR3 sequence (DNA): TGTGCCAGTAGTACGGCACTCAGGGGCACAGATACGCAGTATTTT.

The chain employs TRBV6-5 and TRBJ2-6; D is undetermined. The germline V gene has CDR1 MNHEY and CDR2 SVGAGI. The CDR3 runs 15 residues. Trimming removed 4 bases at V and 1 base at J, with 8 bases between. The CDR3 sequence is CASSSLGSGANVLTF. Written as DNA, the CDR3 is TGTGCCAGCAGTTCTCTGGGTTCTGGGGCCAACGTCCTGACTTTC.

This clone was detected once. The rearrangement uses TRBV7-9 and TRBJ1-2, with TRBD1 as a possible D gene (5 bases). Germline V gene sequence: CDR1 SEHNR, CDR2 FQNEAQ (reference sequence). CDR3 length: 12 residues. Trimming pared 1 base from V and 7 bases from J, leaving 7 bases between. The DNA of the CDR3 is TGTGCCAGCAGCTTAGAAAGGGGTGGCTACACCTTC. Protein sequence: CASSLERGGYTF.

The V call is TRBV7-3, the J call TRBJ2-7, with D tentatively TRBD1 (5 bases). This CDR3 comprises 13 residues. Trimming shortened V by 3 bases and J by 3 bases, and 9 bases separated the two germline ends. Looked up from germline, CDR1 is SGHTA and CDR2 is FQGTGA. The CDR3 region is CASSFSQGYEQYF. Here the CDR3 DNA reads TGTGCCAGCAGCTTCTCCCAGGGCTACGAGCAGTACTTC.

The chain recombines TRBV5-4 with TRBJ2-7, with a possible D match to TRBD2 (6 bases). CDR3 length equals 15 residues. Germline CDR1 is SGHNT and CDR2 is YYREEE (reference sequence). The germline V and J ends were trimmed by 6 bases and 5 bases, with 21 bases remaining between them. CDR3 nucleotides: TGTGCCAGCACCAGGGAACAAGCGGGTAGGGACGAGCAGTACTTC. It yields the protein CASTREQAGRDEQYF.